This T cell receptor beta chain came from a study of blood T cell repertoires in COVID-19. Study in general: Italy, Spain and the United States were the sources of the convalescent and acute COVID-19 samples. T cells, B-cell-depleted T cells, or PBMCs supplied cDNA or gDNA.

About this clone: The same CDR3 also results from other DNA sequences found in this sample.

In the authors' workflow: Counts of nucleated cells, estimated from reference gene primer amplification, were obtained. Repertoires were generated with immunoSEQ multiplex PCR, while TCRdb's copy carries only in-frame clones and drops some. Clone size and V and J calls were adopted from that table, with D and trimming inferred from the DNA. The sample records fewer than 350,000 clones, approximately 91% being singletons. Cohorts were determined from participant-reported clinical history. Specimen: PBMCs or T cells enriched from blood (not recorded which). The TCR originated in a woman aged 40-49 years with acute COVID-19.

The CDR3 here is CASRAGTGGNQPQHF. The CDR3 DNA sequence: TGTGCCAGCAGGGCCGGGACAGGTGGGAATCAGCCCCAGCATTTT. The chain combines TRBV2 with TRBJ1-5; TRBD1 matches at 8 bases. CDR3 size: 15 residues. V gave up 6 bases and J gave up 4 bases; unmatched junction bases: 8. Germline V CDR1 and CDR2: SNHLY, FYNNEI.